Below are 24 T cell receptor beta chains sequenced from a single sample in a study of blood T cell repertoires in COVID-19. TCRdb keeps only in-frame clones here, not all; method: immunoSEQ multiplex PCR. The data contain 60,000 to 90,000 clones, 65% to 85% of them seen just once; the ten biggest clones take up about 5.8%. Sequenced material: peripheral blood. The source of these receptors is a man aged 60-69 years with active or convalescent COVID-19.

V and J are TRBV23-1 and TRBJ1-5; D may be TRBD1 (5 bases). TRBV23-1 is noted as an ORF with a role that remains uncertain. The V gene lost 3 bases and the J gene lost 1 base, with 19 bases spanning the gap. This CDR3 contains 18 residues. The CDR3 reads CASSQPNGAPQSNQPQHF. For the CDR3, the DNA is TGCGCCAGCAGTCAGCCCAATGGGGCCCCCCAGAGCAATCAGCCCCAGCATTTT.

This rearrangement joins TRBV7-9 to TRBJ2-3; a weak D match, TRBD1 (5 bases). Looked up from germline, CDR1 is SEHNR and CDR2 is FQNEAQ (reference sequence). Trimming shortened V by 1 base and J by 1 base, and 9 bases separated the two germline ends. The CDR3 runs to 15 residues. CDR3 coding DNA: TGTGCCAGCAGCTTAGGGCTAGGGGGCACAGATACGCAGTATTTT. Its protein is CASSLGLGGTDTQYF.

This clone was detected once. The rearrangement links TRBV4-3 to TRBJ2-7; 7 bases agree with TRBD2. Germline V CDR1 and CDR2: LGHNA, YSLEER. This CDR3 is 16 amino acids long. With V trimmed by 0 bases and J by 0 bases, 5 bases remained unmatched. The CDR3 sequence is CASSQDTAGYSYEQYF. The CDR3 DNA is TGCGCCAGCAGCCAAGATACAGCGGGGTACTCCTACGAGCAGTACTTC.

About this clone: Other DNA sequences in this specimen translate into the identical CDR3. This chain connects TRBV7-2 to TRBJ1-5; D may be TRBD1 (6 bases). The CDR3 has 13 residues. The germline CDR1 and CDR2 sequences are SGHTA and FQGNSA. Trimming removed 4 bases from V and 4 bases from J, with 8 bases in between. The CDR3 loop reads CASSSQGNQPQHF. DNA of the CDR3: TGTGCCAGCAGCTCGCAGGGGAATCAGCCCCAGCATTTT. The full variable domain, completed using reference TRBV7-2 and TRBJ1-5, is GAGVSQSPSNKVTEKGKDVELRCDPISGHTALYWYRQSLGQGLEFLIYFQGNSAPDKSGLPSDRFSAERTGGSVSTLTIQRTQQEDSAVYLCASSSQGNQPQHFGDGTRLSIL.

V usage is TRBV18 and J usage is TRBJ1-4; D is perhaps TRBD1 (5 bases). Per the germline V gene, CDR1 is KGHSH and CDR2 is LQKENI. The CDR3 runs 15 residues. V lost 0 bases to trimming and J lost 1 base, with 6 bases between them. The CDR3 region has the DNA TGTGCCAGCTCACCACCGGGGGGAACTAATGAAAAACTGTTTTTT. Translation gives CASSPPGGTNEKLFF.

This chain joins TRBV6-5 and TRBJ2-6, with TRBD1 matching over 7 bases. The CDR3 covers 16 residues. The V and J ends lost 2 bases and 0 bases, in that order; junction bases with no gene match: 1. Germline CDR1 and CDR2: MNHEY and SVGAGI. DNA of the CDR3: TGTGCCAGCAGTTACACAGGGGACTCTGGGGCCAACGTCCTGACTTTC. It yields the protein CASSYTGDSGANVLTF.

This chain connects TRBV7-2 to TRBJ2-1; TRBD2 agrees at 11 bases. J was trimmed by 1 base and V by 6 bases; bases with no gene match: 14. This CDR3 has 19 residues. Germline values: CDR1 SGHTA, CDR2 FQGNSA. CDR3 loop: CASRPSHLSGGVSYNEQFF. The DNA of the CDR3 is TGTGCCAGCAGGCCTTCCCACCTTAGCGGGGGGGTATCCTACAATGAGCAGTTCTTC.

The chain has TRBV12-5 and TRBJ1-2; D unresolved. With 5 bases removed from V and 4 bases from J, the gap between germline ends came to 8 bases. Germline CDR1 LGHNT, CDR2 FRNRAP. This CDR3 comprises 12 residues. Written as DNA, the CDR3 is TGTGCTAGTGGTACAGCCAGCTATGGCTACACCTTC. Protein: CASGTASYGYTF.

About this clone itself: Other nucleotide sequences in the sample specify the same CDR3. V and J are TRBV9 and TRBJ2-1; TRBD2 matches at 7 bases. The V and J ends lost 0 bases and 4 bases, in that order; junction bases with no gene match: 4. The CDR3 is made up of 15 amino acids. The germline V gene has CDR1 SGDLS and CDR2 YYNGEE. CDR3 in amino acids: CASSVAGGPYNEQFF. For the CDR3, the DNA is TGTGCCAGCAGCGTAGCGGGGGGTCCTTACAATGAGCAGTTCTTC. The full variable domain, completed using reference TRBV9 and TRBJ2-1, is DSGVTQTPKHLITATGQRVTLRCSPRSGDLSVYWYQQSLDQGLQFLIQYYNGEERAKGNILERFSAQQFPDLHSELNLSSLELGDSALYFCASSVAGGPYNEQFFGPGTRLTVL.

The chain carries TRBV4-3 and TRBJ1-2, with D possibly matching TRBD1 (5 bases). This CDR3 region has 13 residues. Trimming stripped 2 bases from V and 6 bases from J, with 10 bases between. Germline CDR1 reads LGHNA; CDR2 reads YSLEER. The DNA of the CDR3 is TGCGCCAGCAGCCAACTTGGGGGGGATGGCTACACCTTC. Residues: CASSQLGGDGYTF.

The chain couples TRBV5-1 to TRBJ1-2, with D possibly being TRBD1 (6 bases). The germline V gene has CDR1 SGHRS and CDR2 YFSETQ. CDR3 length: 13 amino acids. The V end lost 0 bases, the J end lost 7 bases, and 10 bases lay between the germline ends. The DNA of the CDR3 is TGCGCCAGCAGCTTGGCCGGGACATCTGGCTACACCTTC. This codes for CASSLAGTSGYTF.

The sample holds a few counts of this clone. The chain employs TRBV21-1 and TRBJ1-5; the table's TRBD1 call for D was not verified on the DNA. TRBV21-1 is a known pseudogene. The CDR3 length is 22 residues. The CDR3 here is CASSKLGRDREANGYSNQPQHF. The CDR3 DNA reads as TGTGCCAGCAGCAAACTGGGGCGGGACAGGGAGGCGAATGGCTATAGCAATCAGCCCCAGCATTTT.

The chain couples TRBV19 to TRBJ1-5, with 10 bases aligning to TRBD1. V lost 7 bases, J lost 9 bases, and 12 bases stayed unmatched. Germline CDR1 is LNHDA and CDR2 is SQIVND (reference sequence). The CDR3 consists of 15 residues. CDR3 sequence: CASTPTGTGVPPQHF. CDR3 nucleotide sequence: TGTGCCAGTACCCCTACCGGGACAGGGGTTCCGCCCCAGCATTTT.

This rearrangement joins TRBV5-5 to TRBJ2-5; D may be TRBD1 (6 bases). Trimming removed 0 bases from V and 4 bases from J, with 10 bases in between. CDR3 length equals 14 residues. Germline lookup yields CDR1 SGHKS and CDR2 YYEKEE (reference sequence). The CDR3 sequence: CASSLDRVAETQYF. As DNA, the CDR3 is TGTGCCAGCAGCTTGGACAGGGTGGCAGAGACCCAGTACTTC.

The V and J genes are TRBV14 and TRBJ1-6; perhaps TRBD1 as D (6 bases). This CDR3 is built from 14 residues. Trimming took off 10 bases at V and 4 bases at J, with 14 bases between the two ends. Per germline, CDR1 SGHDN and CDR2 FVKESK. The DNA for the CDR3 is TGTGCCACCCAGAGGGACACTTATAATTCACCCCTCCACTTT. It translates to CATQRDTYNSPLHF.

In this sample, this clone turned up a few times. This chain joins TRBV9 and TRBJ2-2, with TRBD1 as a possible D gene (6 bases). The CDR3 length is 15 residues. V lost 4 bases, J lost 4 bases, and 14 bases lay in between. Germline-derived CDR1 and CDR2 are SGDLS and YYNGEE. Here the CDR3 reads CASSTTGYGTGELFF. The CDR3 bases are TGTGCCAGCAGCACGACAGGTTACGGCACCGGGGAGCTGTTTTTT.

The CDR3 is CASSIPDRVGYGYTF. CDR3 DNA sequence: TGTGCCAGTAGTATCCCCGACAGGGTTGGCTATGGCTACACCTTC. The chain links TRBV19 to TRBJ1-2; 7 bases fit TRBD1. Trimming at V came to 3 bases and at J to 4 bases, leaving 8 bases not matched to a gene. Germline V gives CDR1 LNHDA, CDR2 SQIVND (reference sequence). The CDR3 loop spans 15 amino acids.

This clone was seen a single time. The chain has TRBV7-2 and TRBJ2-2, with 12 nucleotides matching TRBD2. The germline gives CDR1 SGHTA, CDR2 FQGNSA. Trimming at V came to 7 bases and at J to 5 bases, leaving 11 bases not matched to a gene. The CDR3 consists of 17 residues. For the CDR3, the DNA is TGTGCCAGCATCCTACCTAGCGGGGGGGCGAGGACCGGGGAGCTGTTTTTT. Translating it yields CASILPSGGARTGELFF.

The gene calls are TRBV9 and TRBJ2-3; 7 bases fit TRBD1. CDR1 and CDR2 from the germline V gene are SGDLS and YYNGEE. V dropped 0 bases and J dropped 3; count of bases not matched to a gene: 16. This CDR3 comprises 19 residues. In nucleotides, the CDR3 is TGTGCCAGCAGCGTAGGAGAAGGGAACAGGGGATGGACTACAGATACGCAGTATTTT. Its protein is CASSVGEGNRGWTTDTQYF.

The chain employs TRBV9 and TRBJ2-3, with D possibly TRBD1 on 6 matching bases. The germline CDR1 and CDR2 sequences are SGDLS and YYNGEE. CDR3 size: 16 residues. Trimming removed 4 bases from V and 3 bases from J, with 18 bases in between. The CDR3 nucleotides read TGTGCCAGCAGCTCCCGACAGGTCGGTGTGACAGATACGCAGTATTTT. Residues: CASSSRQVGVTDTQYF.

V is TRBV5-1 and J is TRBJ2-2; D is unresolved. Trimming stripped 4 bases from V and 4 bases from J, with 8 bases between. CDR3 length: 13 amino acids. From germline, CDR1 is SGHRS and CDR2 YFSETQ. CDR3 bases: TGCGCCAGCAGCCGAGTCCCCACCGGGGAGCTGTTTTTT. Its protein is CASSRVPTGELFF.

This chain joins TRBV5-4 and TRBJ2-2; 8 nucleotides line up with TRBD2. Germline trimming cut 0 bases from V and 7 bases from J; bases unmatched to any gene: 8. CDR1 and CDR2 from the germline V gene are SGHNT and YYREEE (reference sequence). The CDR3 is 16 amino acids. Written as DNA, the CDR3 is TGTGCCAGCAGCTTGGCCGCGGGGGGCGGATACGGGGAGCTGTTTTTT. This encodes CASSLAAGGGYGELFF.

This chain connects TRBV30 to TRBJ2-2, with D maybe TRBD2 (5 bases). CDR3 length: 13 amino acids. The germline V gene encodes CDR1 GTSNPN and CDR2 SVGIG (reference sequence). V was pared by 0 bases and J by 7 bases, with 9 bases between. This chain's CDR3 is CAWSVRGIGELFF. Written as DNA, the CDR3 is TGTGCCTGGAGTGTACGGGGTATCGGGGAGCTGTTTTTT.

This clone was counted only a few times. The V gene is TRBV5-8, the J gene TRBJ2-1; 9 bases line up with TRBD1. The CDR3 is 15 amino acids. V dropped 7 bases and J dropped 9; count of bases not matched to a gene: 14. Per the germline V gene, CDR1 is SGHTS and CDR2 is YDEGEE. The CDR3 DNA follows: TGTGCCAGCCTTCGACAGGGGGAGCATCGGGGTGAGCAGTTCTTC. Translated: CASLRQGEHRGEQFF.